This T cell receptor (beta chain) is from a study of control samples from healthy donors and cancer patients. Data came from immunoSEQ multiplex PCR; TCRdb stores just in-frame clones and leaves some out. Here the sample spans around 140,000 clones, about 90% being singletons. CDR3 length: 13 amino acids. Germline V gives CDR1 LGHDT, CDR2 YNNKEL (reference sequence). The germline V and J ends were trimmed by 4 bases and 5 bases, with 11 bases remaining between them. The sample taken for sequencing was blood. The receptor's source is a man aged 18-30 years in good health. The chain carries TRBV3-1 (or the pseudogene TRBV3-2) and TRBJ2-5, with no clear D. This chain's CDR3 is CASSPPSSETQYF. CDR3 nucleotides: TGTGCCAGCAGCCCCCCGTCTTCCGAGACCCAGTACTTC.